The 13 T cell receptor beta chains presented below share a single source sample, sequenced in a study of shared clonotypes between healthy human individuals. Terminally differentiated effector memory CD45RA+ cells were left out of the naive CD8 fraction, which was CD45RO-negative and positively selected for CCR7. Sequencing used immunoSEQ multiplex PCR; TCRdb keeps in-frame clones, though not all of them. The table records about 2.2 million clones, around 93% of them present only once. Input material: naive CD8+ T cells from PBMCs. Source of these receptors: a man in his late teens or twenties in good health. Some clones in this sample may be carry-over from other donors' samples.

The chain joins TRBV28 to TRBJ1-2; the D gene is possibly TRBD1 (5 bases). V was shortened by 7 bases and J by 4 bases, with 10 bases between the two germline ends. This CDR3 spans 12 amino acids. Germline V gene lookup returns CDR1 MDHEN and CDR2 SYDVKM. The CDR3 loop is CASTDSIYGYTF. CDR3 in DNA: TGTGCCAGCACTGACAGCATCTATGGCTACACCTTC.

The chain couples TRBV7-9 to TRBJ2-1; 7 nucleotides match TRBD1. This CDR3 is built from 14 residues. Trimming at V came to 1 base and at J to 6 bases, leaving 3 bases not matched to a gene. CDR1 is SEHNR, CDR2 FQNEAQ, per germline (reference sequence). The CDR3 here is CASSLGDSLNEQFF. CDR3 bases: TGTGCCAGCAGCTTAGGGGACAGCCTCAATGAGCAGTTCTTC.

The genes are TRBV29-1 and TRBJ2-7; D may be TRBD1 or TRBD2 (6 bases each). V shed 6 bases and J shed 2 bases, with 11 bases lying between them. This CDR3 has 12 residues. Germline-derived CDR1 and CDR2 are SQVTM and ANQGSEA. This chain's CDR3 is CSVKGGPYEQYF. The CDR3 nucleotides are TGCAGCGTGAAAGGGGGGCCCTACGAGCAGTACTTC.

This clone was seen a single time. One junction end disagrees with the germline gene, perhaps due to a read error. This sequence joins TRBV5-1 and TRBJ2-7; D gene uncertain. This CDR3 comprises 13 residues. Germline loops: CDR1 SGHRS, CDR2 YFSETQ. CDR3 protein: CASSLAEKSLPHF. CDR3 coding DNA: TGCGCCAGCAGCTTGGCGGAGAAGTCTCTGCCCCACTTC.

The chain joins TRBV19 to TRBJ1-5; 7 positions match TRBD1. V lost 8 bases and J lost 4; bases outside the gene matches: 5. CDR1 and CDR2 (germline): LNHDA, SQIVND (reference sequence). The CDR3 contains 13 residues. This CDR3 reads CASGGTANQPQHF. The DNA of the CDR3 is TGTGCCAGTGGGGGGACAGCTAATCAGCCCCAGCATTTT.

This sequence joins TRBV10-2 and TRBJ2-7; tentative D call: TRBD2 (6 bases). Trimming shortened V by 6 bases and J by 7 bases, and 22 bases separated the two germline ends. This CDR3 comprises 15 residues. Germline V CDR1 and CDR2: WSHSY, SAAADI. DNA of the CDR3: TGCGCCAGCAGGGGGACTGGGTCTCGAATTTTAGAGCAGTACTTC. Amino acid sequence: CASRGTGSRILEQYF.

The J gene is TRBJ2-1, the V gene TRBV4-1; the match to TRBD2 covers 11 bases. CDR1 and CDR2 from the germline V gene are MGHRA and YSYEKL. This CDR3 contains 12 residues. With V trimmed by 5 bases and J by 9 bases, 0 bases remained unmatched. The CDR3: CASSGTSGEQFF. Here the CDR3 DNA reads TGCGCCAGCAGCGGGACTAGCGGTGAGCAGTTCTTC.

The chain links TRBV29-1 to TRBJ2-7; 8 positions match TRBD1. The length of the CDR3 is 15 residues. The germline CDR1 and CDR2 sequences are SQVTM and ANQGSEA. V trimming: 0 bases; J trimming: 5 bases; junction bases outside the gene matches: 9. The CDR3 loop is CSVEDRGDRSDEQYF. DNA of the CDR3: TGCAGCGTTGAAGATAGAGGGGACAGGTCTGACGAGCAGTACTTC.

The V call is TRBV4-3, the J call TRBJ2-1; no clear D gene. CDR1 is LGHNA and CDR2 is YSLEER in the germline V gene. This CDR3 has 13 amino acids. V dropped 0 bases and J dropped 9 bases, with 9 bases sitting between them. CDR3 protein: CASSQDRTVEQFF. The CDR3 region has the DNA TGCGCCAGCAGCCAAGATAGGACGGTTGAGCAGTTCTTC.

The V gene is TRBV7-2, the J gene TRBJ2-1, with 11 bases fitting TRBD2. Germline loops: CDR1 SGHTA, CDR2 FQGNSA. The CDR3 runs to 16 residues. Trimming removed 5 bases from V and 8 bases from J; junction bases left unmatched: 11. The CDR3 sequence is CASSPWVAGGRDEQFF. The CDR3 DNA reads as TGTGCCAGCAGCCCCTGGGTAGCGGGAGGGAGGGATGAGCAGTTCTTC.

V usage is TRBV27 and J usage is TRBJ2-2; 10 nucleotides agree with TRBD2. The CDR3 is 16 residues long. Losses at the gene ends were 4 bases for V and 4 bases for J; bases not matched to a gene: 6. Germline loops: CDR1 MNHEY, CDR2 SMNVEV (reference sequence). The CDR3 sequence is CASSWSSGSLTGELFF. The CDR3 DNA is TGTGCCAGCAGTTGGTCTAGCGGGAGCCTCACCGGGGAGCTGTTTTTT.

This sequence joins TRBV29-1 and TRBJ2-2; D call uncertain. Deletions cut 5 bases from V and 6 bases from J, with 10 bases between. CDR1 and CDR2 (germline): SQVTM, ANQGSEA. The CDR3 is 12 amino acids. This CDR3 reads CSVLISPGELFF. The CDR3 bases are TGCAGCGTTTTGATATCTCCCGGGGAGCTGTTTTTT.

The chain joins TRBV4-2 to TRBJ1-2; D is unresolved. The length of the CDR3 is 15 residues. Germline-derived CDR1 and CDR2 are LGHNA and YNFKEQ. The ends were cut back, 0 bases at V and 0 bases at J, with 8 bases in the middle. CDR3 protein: CASSQEFSANYGYTF. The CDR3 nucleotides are TGTGCCAGCAGCCAAGAGTTCTCGGCTAACTATGGCTACACCTTC.